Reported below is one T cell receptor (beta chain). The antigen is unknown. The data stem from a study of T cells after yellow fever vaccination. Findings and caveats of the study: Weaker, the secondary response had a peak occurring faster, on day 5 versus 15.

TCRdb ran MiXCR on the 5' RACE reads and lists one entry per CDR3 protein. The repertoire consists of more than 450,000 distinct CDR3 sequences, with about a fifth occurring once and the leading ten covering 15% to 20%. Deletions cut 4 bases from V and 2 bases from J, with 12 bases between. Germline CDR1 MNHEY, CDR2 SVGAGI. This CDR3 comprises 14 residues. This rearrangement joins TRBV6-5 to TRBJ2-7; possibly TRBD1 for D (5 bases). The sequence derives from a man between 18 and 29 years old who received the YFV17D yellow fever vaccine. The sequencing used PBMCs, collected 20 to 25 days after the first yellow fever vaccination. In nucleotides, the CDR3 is TGTGCCAGCAGTTCATACAGGCAAACCTACGAGCAGTACTTC. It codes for CASSSYRQTYEQYF.